This T cell receptor (beta chain) was profiled in a study of cytomegalovirus exposure and HLA in healthy donors. PCR involved 60 Vbeta and 13 Jbeta primers. The repertoire was sequenced with immunoSEQ multiplex PCR; TCRdb's copy has only in-frame clones and lacks some. Found here are 100,000 to 150,000 clones; the top ten clones hold 1.5% to 2%. The length of the CDR3 is 15 residues. Looked up from germline, CDR1 is SGHRS and CDR2 is YFSETQ. V lost 4 bases and J lost 7; bases outside the gene matches: 7. The sample was PBMCs. This receptor was obtained from a woman aged 35 to 49 in good health and CMV-seropositive. The chain employs TRBV5-1 and TRBJ2-1; 11 bases fit TRBD2. CDR3: CASSVTSGSTNEQFF. As DNA, the CDR3 is TGCGCCAGCAGCGTAACTAGCGGGAGTACTAATGAGCAGTTCTTC.